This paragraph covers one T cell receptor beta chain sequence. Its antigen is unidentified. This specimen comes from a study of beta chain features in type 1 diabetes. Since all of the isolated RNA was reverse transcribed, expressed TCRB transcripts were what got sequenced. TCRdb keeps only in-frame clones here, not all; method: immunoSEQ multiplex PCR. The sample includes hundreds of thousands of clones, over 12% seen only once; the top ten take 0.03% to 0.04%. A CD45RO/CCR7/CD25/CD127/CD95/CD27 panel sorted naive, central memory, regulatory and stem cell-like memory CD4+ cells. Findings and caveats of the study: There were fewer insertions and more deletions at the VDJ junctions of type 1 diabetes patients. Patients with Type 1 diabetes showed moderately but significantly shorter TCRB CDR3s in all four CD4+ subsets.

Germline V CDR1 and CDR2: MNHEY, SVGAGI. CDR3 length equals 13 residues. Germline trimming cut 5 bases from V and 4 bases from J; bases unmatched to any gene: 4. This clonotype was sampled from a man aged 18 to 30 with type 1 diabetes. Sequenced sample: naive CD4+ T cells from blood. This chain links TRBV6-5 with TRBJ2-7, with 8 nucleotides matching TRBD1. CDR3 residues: CASSPGGRYEQYF. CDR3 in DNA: TGTGCCAGCAGTCCAGGGGGCAGGTACGAGCAGTACTTC.